This T cell receptor (beta chain) is drawn from a study of T cell changes during pregnancy in multiple sclerosis (dated by TCRdb to between 2018 and 2021). Background on the whole study: The study looked at changes in the T cell repertoire across pregnancy in women with multiple sclerosis.

On this clone itself: There is no known antigen for this receptor. Base qualities are not recorded, but no much larger clone differs from it by a single base.

To prepare the library, the immunoSEQ multiplex PCR assay was applied. TCRdb obtained this table from immuneACCESS and retained in-frame rearrangements with V and J assigned. These tables miss some clones; where compared with another copy, unresolved V genes account for less than half of the shortfall, and the remainder is unexplained. For this sample the table gives about 42,000 clones, of which about 91% were detected only once. Of the sample, roughly 1.9% falls within the top ten clones. From the germline V gene (reference sequence), CDR1 is SEHNR and CDR2 is FQNEAQ. The CDR3 numbers 14 residues from cysteine through phenylalanine. The entry retains the CDR3 DNA only, 42 bases that are in frame from base 1. V is reduced by 3 bases and J by 6 bases, leaving a spacing of 11 bases between them.

Here the chain combines TRBV7-9 and TRBJ2-2, with the identity of the D gene unclear. The TCR sequence derives from a female donor in good health, enrolled as a control in a pregnancy study. Sequencing was performed on CD4+ T cells from peripheral blood mononuclear cells, taken after pregnancy. The CDR3 region has the sequence CASSLVAAAGELFF. The nucleotide sequence is TGTGCCAGCAGCTTGGTGGCGGCAGCCGGGGAGCTGTTTTTT.